This T cell receptor (beta chain) was sequenced for a study of blood T cell repertoires in COVID-19. On the study more broadly: COVID-19 samples from acute and convalescent phases originated in the United States, Italy and Spain.

The repertoire was sequenced with immunoSEQ multiplex PCR; TCRdb's copy has only in-frame clones and lacks some. The sample has roughly 250,000 clones, around 83% seen once. The J segment lost 2 bases and the V segment lost 5 bases, leaving 10 bases of the junction unmatched. This CDR3 has 15 residues. The V gene's germline CDR1 is DFQATT and CDR2 SNEGSKA (reference sequence). Sequencing input: peripheral blood. The clonotype originates from a man aged 35 to 55 with acute or convalescent COVID-19. The J gene is TRBJ2-7, the V gene TRBV20-1; 9 bases match TRBD1. CDR3 sequence (DNA): TGCAGTGCTCGTGCACAGGGGGCGCAACCCTACGAGCAGTACTTC. Its translation is CSARAQGAQPYEQYF.